The rows below give T cell receptor beta chains drawn from one sample of a study of blood T cell repertoires in COVID-19. Only in-frame clones appear in the TCRdb table, and some are missing; sequencing was by immunoSEQ multiplex PCR. Of tens of thousands of clones detected, about nine tenths appear once; the ten largest clones hold approximately 0.56%. The sequencing sample was made of peripheral blood. These receptors were taken from a man in his forties or fifties with COVID-19, enrolled during active disease. The CDR3 runs from the conserved cysteine through the conserved F or W. Fields, in order: V gene, clone size, D gene, J gene, CDR3 DNA, CDR3 protein. D genes are given only for firm matches. Expanded clones are given a class, and other clones once, few, many or no size at all.

v_gene: TRBV6-1; abundance: NA; d_gene: TRBD1; j_gene: TRBJ1-4; CDR3nt: TGTGCCAGCAGTGAAGCAGGGGGCGTTGAAAAACTGTTTTTT; CDR3aa: CASSEAGGVEKLFF
v_gene: TRBV7-9; abundance: NA; d_gene: NA; j_gene: TRBJ2-4; CDR3nt: TGTGCCAGCAGCTTAGAGGCCGTGGTCCGGGGAGCCAAAAACATTCAGTACTTC; CDR3aa: CASSLEAVVRGAKNIQYF
v_gene: TRBV7-2; abundance: NA; d_gene: NA; j_gene: TRBJ2-1; CDR3nt: TGTGCCAGCAGCCTCTCTTGGGGGGTCAATGAGCAGTTCTTC; CDR3aa: CASSLSWGVNEQFF
v_gene: TRBV2; abundance: NA; d_gene: NA; j_gene: TRBJ1-1; CDR3nt: TGTGCCAGCGAGACAGAGAGAAACACTGAAGCTTTCTTT; CDR3aa: CASETERNTEAFF
v_gene: TRBV14; abundance: NA; d_gene: NA; j_gene: TRBJ1-1; CDR3nt: TGTGCCAGCAGACGAACAGGGACCACTGAAGCTTTCTTT; CDR3aa: CASRRTGTTEAFF
v_gene: TRBV10-3; abundance: NA; d_gene: TRBD2; j_gene: TRBJ2-1; CDR3nt: TGTGCCATCACCTCACTAGCGGGAGGAAAGAATGCTTACAATGAGCAGTTCTTC; CDR3aa: CAITSLAGGKNAYNEQFF
v_gene: TRBV28; abundance: NA; d_gene: NA; j_gene: TRBJ2-2; CDR3nt: TGTGCCAGCAACGAAGGACTTAAGAACACCGGGGAGCTGTTTTTT; CDR3aa: CASNEGLKNTGELFF
v_gene: TRBV6-6; abundance: once; d_gene: NA; j_gene: TRBJ1-1; CDR3nt: TGTGCCAGCAGTCCCTCCCGCGAATACGGGGTGCGCACTGAAGCTTTCTTT; CDR3aa: CASSPSREYGVRTEAFF
v_gene: TRBV4-3; abundance: NA; d_gene: NA; j_gene: TRBJ2-3; CDR3nt: TGCGCCAGCAGCCAAGTCCGCGGGGGCAACACAGATACGCAGTATTTT; CDR3aa: CASSQVRGGNTDTQYF
v_gene: TRBV10-1; abundance: once; d_gene: TRBD1; j_gene: TRBJ2-7; CDR3nt: TGCGCCAGCAGGAGACAGGGTCCCCGATATAGCTCCTACGAGCAGTACTTC; CDR3aa: CASRRQGPRYSSYEQYF
v_gene: TRBV5-6; abundance: NA; d_gene: TRBD1; j_gene: TRBJ1-2; CDR3nt: TGTGCCAGCAGCTGGGGGACAGATGGCTACACCTTC; CDR3aa: CASSWGTDGYTF
v_gene: TRBV28; abundance: NA; d_gene: NA; j_gene: TRBJ2-7; CDR3nt: TGTGCCAGCAGTTCCCCCGTCGAGCAGTACTTC; CDR3aa: CASSSPVEQYF
v_gene: TRBV6-4; abundance: NA; d_gene: TRBD1; j_gene: TRBJ2-1; CDR3nt: TGTGCCAGCAGGCCAGGGGGCTCCAGCAATGAGCAGTTCTTC; CDR3aa: CASRPGGSSNEQFF
v_gene: TRBV19; abundance: NA; d_gene: NA; j_gene: TRBJ2-2; CDR3nt: TGTGCCAGTGAGCGCTTCACGGGCACCGGGGAGCTGTTTTTT; CDR3aa: CASERFTGTGELFF
v_gene: TRBV2; abundance: NA; d_gene: NA; j_gene: TRBJ2-3; CDR3nt: TGTGCCAGCAGTATCGGACAGGGAGGGGTGTGGGATACGCAGTATTTT; CDR3aa: CASSIGQGGVWDTQYF
v_gene: TRBV6-5; abundance: NA; d_gene: TRBD1; j_gene: TRBJ2-7; CDR3nt: TGTGCCAGCGGATACAGGGGCACCTACGAGCAGTACTTC; CDR3aa: CASGYRGTYEQYF
v_gene: TRBV4-1; abundance: few; d_gene: TRBD2; j_gene: TRBJ2-1; CDR3nt: TGCGCCAGCAGCCAAGATGGTGGGACTAGTGGTTGGAATGAGCAGTTCTTC; CDR3aa: CASSQDGGTSGWNEQFF
v_gene: TRBV7-2; abundance: NA; d_gene: NA; j_gene: TRBJ1-6; CDR3nt: TGTGCCAGCAGCTCACCGGGTTTAGATAATTCACCCCTCCACTTT; CDR3aa: CASSSPGLDNSPLHF
v_gene: TRBV24-1; abundance: NA; d_gene: TRBD2; j_gene: TRBJ2-3; CDR3nt: TGTGCCACCAGTGATCAGGCTAGCGGGAGGGCCAGTCATACGCAGTATTTT; CDR3aa: CATSDQASGRASHTQYF
v_gene: TRBV10-3; abundance: few; d_gene: NA; j_gene: TRBJ2-7; CDR3nt: TGTGCCATAGCTAGGACAGACTACGAGCAGTACTTC; CDR3aa: CAIARTDYEQYF
v_gene: TRBV7-2; abundance: NA; d_gene: TRBD1; j_gene: TRBJ1-2; CDR3nt: TGTGCCAGCAGCTTAGCGCCTCCGACTCGGACAGGGCTTTATGGCTACACCTTC; CDR3aa: CASSLAPPTRTGLYGYTF
v_gene: TRBV7-2; abundance: NA; d_gene: TRBD1; j_gene: TRBJ1-2; CDR3nt: TGTGCCAGCAGCTTCCGACAGGGGGCAGGTGGCTACACCTTC; CDR3aa: CASSFRQGAGGYTF
v_gene: TRBV19; abundance: few; d_gene: NA; j_gene: TRBJ1-5; CDR3nt: TGTGCCAGTAGTACCCGGTTGGGCCCAAATCAGCCCCAGCATTTT; CDR3aa: CASSTRLGPNQPQHF
v_gene: TRBV24-1; abundance: NA; d_gene: NA; j_gene: TRBJ1-2; CDR3nt: TGTGCCACCACGGACATATTCCTCGAAGGCTACACCTTC; CDR3aa: CATTDIFLEGYTF
v_gene: TRBV5-1; abundance: once; d_gene: TRBD1; j_gene: TRBJ2-5; CDR3nt: TGCGCCAGCAGCCCGGAGGGCAGGGGGCAACAAGAGACCCAGTACTTC; CDR3aa: CASSPEGRGQQETQYF
v_gene: TRBV11-3; abundance: NA; d_gene: TRBD1; j_gene: TRBJ1-6; CDR3nt: TGTGCCAGCAGCCAGGGACAGCCCGATTCACCCCTCCACTTT; CDR3aa: CASSQGQPDSPLHF
v_gene: TRBV30; abundance: NA; d_gene: NA; j_gene: TRBJ2-2; CDR3nt: TGTGCCTGGAGTCCCGGAGTAGCGAACACCGGGGAGCTGTTTTTT; CDR3aa: CAWSPGVANTGELFF
v_gene: TRBV5-1; abundance: NA; d_gene: TRBD1; j_gene: TRBJ1-4; CDR3nt: TGCGCCAGCAGCTGGAACAGGGGTGAGGCTAATGAAAAACTGTTTTTT; CDR3aa: CASSWNRGEANEKLFF
v_gene: TRBV9; abundance: NA; d_gene: NA; j_gene: TRBJ1-2; CDR3nt: TGTGCCAGCAGCCCCGCGAACTATGGCTACACCTTC; CDR3aa: CASSPANYGYTF
v_gene: TRBV2; abundance: NA; d_gene: TRBD1; j_gene: TRBJ1-5; CDR3nt: TGTGCCAGCGGACAGGGAGCCGGGCCCCAGCATTTT; CDR3aa: CASGQGAGPQHF
v_gene: TRBV29-1; abundance: NA; d_gene: NA; j_gene: TRBJ1-1; CDR3nt: TGCAGCGTCCGGGACTCATACACTGAAGCTTTCTTT; CDR3aa: CSVRDSYTEAFF
v_gene: TRBV28; abundance: NA; d_gene: NA; j_gene: TRBJ1-5; CDR3nt: TGTGCCAGCAGTTTATCTAGCCCCTCCGGAGCTCAGCCCCAGCATTTT; CDR3aa: CASSLSSPSGAQPQHF
v_gene: TRBV6-1; abundance: NA; d_gene: NA; j_gene: TRBJ1-1; CDR3nt: TGTGCCAGCAGTGACAGGGCCCGGATTAACACTGAAGCTTTCTTT; CDR3aa: CASSDRARINTEAFF
v_gene: TRBV14; abundance: NA; d_gene: TRBD2; j_gene: TRBJ2-3; CDR3nt: TGTGCCAGCAGCCGAGGACTAGCGGGAGGGCCGGGAGATACGCAGTATTTT; CDR3aa: CASSRGLAGGPGDTQYF
v_gene: TRBV19; abundance: NA; d_gene: NA; j_gene: TRBJ2-3; CDR3nt: TGTGCCAGTAGTATTGAAGTGACTCTTTACACAGATACGCAGTATTTT; CDR3aa: CASSIEVTLYTDTQYF
v_gene: TRBV28; abundance: NA; d_gene: NA; j_gene: TRBJ1-1; CDR3nt: TGTGCCAGCAGTGGGGCGCCCCCCACTGAAGCTTTCTTT; CDR3aa: CASSGAPPTEAFF
v_gene: TRBV23-1; abundance: NA; d_gene: NA; j_gene: TRBJ1-5; CDR3nt: TGCGCCAGTAAAGTGAAGGGGCGTCAGCCCCAGCATTTT; CDR3aa: CASKVKGRQPQHF
v_gene: TRBV28; abundance: NA; d_gene: TRBD1; j_gene: TRBJ1-6; CDR3nt: TGTGCCAGCAGCGGACAGGTGAATTCACCCCTCCACTTT; CDR3aa: CASSGQVNSPLHF
v_gene: TRBV9; abundance: NA; d_gene: TRBD2; j_gene: TRBJ2-2; CDR3nt: TGTGCCAGCAGCGTGACTAGCGTGAACACCGGGGAGCTGTTTTTT; CDR3aa: CASSVTSVNTGELFF
v_gene: TRBV21-1; abundance: NA; d_gene: NA; j_gene: TRBJ2-3; CDR3nt: TGTGCCAGCAGCAAAGTGAGTAGCGGGAGGACAGATACGCAGTATTTT; CDR3aa: CASSKVSSGRTDTQYF
v_gene: TRBV12-3/TRBV12-4; abundance: NA; d_gene: NA; j_gene: TRBJ1-5; CDR3nt: TGTGCCAGCAGGTCGGGGAATCAGCCCCAGCATTTT; CDR3aa: CASRSGNQPQHF
v_gene: TRBV11-2; abundance: NA; d_gene: TRBD2; j_gene: TRBJ2-1; CDR3nt: TGTGCCAGCAGCTCGGTTCTAGCGGCCCAAGGTAACAATGAGCAGTTCTTC; CDR3aa: CASSSVLAAQGNNEQFF
v_gene: TRBV5-5; abundance: NA; d_gene: NA; j_gene: TRBJ2-5; CDR3nt: TGTGCCAGCAGCCTGACTAGTGAGAGAGAGACCCAGTACTTC; CDR3aa: CASSLTSERETQYF
v_gene: TRBV4-1; abundance: NA; d_gene: NA; j_gene: TRBJ1-4; CDR3nt: TGCGCCAGCAGCCAAGATCAGAGGAAGCCTAATGAAAAACTGTTTTTT; CDR3aa: CASSQDQRKPNEKLFF
v_gene: TRBV29-1; abundance: once; d_gene: NA; j_gene: TRBJ2-1; CDR3nt: TGCAGCGTTTTCAACCCAGGGTACAATGAGCAGTTCTTC; CDR3aa: CSVFNPGYNEQFF
v_gene: TRBV7-2; abundance: once; d_gene: NA; j_gene: TRBJ2-7; CDR3nt: TGTGCCAGCAGCAAGACAGGCTACGAGCAGTACTTC; CDR3aa: CASSKTGYEQYF
v_gene: TRBV27; abundance: once; d_gene: TRBD1; j_gene: TRBJ1-2; CDR3nt: TGTGCCAGCAGGGGGACAGGGGGCCTTGGCTACACCTTC; CDR3aa: CASRGTGGLGYTF
v_gene: TRBV3-1/TRBV3-2; abundance: NA; d_gene: TRBD1; j_gene: TRBJ2-6; CDR3nt: TGTGCCAGCAGCCTGGGACAGAACTCTGGGGCCAACGTCCTGACTTTC; CDR3aa: CASSLGQNSGANVLTF
v_gene: TRBV9; abundance: NA; d_gene: NA; j_gene: TRBJ1-1; CDR3nt: TGTGCCAGCAGCGTATCAACAGGAGCTGAAGCTTTCTTT; CDR3aa: CASSVSTGAEAFF
v_gene: TRBV5-4; abundance: NA; d_gene: NA; j_gene: TRBJ2-2; CDR3nt: TGTGCCAGCAGCTTGGTTCCGGGAACTAACACCGGGGAGCTGTTTTTT; CDR3aa: CASSLVPGTNTGELFF
v_gene: TRBV13; abundance: NA; d_gene: NA; j_gene: TRBJ2-3; CDR3nt: TGTGCCAGCAGCTTAACGCCCCTAGGAGATACGCAGTATTTT; CDR3aa: CASSLTPLGDTQYF
v_gene: TRBV6-5; abundance: NA; d_gene: TRBD1; j_gene: TRBJ1-1; CDR3nt: TGTGCCAGCAGGACAGGGGGAAGGAGCACTGAAGCTTTCTTT; CDR3aa: CASRTGGRSTEAFF
v_gene: TRBV11-2; abundance: NA; d_gene: NA; j_gene: TRBJ2-3; CDR3nt: TGTGCCAGCAGCCCCCCAGGCACAGATACGCAGTATTTT; CDR3aa: CASSPPGTDTQYF
v_gene: TRBV2; abundance: once; d_gene: TRBD2; j_gene: TRBJ2-7; CDR3nt: TGTGCCAGCAGTGAACTAGCGGGAGTTGGCAACGAGCAGTACTTC; CDR3aa: CASSELAGVGNEQYF